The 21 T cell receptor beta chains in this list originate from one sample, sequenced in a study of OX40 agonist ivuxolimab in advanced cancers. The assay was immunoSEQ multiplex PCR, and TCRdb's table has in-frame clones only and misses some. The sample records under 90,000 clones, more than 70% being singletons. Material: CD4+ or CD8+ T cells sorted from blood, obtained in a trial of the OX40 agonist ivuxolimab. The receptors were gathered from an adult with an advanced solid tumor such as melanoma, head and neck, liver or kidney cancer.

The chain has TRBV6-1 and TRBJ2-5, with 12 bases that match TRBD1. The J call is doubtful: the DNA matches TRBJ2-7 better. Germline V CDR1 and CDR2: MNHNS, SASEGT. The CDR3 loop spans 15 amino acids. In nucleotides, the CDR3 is TGTGCCAGCAGTGCCGCCGGGACAGGGGGCGTCGAGCAGTACTTC. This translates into CASSAAGTGGVEQYF.

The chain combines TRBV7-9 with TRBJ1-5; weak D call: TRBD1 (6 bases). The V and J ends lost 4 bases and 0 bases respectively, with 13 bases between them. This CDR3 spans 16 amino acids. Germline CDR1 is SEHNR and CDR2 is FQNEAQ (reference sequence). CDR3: CASSSDRRFSNQPQHF. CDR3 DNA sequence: TGTGCCAGCAGCTCGGACAGAAGGTTTAGCAATCAGCCCCAGCATTTT.

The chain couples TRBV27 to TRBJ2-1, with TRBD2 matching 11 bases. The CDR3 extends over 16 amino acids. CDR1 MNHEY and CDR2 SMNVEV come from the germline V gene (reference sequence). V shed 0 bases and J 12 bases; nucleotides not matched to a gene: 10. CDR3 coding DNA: TGTGCCAGCAGTTTATCGGGGGCTAGCGGGGGGCCGGCGCAGTTCTTC. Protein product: CASSLSGASGGPAQFF.

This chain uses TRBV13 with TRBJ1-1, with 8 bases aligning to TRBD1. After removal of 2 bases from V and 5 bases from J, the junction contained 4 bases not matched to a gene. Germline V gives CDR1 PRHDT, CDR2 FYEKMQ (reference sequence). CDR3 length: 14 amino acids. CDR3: CASSLTDRGTEAFF. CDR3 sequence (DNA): TGTGCCAGCAGCTTAACCGACAGGGGAACTGAAGCTTTCTTT.

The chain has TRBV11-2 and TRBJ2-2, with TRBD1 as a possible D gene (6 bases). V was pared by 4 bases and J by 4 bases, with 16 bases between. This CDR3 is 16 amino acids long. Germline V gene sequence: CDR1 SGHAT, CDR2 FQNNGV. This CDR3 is CASSYSTGRPTGELFF. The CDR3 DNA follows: TGTGCCAGCAGCTATTCGACAGGTCGTCCCACCGGGGAGCTGTTTTTT. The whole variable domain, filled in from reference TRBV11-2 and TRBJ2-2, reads EAGVAQSPRYKIIEKRQSVAFWCNPISGHATLYWYQQILGQGPKLLIQFQNNGVVDDSQLPKDRFSAERLKGVDSTLKIQPAKLEDSAVYLCASSYSTGRPTGELFFGEGSRLTVL.

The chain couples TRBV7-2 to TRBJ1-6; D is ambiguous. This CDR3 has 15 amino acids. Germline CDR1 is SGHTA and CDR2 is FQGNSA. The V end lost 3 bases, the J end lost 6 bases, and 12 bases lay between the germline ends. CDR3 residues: CASSFGLMLNSPLHF. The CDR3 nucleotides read TGTGCCAGCAGCTTTGGACTGATGCTTAATTCACCCCTCCACTTT.

CDR3 sequence (DNA): TGTGCCAGCAGCCTTCGGACAGGGGGCAGAGTCGAGACCCAGTACTTC. Translated, it gives CASSLRTGGRVETQYF. This rearrangement joins TRBV7-2 to TRBJ2-5; 11 bases are a match to TRBD1. With 5 bases clipped from V and 5 bases from J, the junction kept 10 bases outside the gene matches. Germline CDR1 reads SGHTA; CDR2 reads FQGNSA. This CDR3 spans 16 amino acids.

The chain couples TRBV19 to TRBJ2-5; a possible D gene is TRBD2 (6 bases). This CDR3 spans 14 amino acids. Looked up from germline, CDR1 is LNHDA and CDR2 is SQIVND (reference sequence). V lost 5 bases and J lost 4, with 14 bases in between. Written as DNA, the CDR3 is TGTGCCAGTAGTCCTAGCGTCGGGCCAGAGACCCAGTACTTC. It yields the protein CASSPSVGPETQYF.

The CDR3 DNA is TGTGCCAGCAGTTACTCGGACGAGTTCTTTGGCGAGCAGTACTTC. Translated, it gives CASSYSDEFFGEQYF. The chain couples TRBV6-6 to TRBJ2-7; no clear D gene. Trimming took 0 bases from V and 6 from J, leaving 15 bases between them. The CDR3 totals 15 residues. Looked up from germline, CDR1 is MNHNY and CDR2 is SVGAGI (reference sequence).

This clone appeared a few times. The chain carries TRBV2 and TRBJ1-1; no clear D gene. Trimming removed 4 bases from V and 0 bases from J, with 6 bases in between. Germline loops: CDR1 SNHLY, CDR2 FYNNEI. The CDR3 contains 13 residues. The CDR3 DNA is TGTGCCAGCAGTGGGCAGCTGAACACTGAAGCTTTCTTT. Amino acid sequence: CASSGQLNTEAFF. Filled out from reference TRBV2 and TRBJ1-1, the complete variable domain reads EPEVTQTPSHQVTQMGQEVILRCVPISNHLYFYWYRQILGQKVEFLVSFYNNEISEKSEIFDDQFSVERPDGSNFTLKIRSTKLEDSAMYFCASSGQLNTEAFFGQGTRLTVV.

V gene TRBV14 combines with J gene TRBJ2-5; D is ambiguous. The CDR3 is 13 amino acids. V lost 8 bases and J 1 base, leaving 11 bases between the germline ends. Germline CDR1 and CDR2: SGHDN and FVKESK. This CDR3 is CASAAGIQETQYF. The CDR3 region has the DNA TGTGCCAGCGCGGCAGGCATCCAAGAGACCCAGTACTTC. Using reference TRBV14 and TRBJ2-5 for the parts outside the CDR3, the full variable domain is EAGVTQFPSHSVIEKGQTVTLRCDPISGHDNLYWYRRVMGKEIKFLLHFVKESKQDESGMPNNRFLAERTGGTYSTLKVQPAELEDSGVYFCASAAGIQETQYFGPGTRLLVL.

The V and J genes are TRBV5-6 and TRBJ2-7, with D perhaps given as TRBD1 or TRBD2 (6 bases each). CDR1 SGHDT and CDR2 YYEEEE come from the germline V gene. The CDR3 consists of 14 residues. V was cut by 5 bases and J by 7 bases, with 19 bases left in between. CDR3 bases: TGTGCCAGCAGGCAAACAGGAGGGGGTAGGGAGCAGTACTTC. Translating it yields CASRQTGGGREQYF.

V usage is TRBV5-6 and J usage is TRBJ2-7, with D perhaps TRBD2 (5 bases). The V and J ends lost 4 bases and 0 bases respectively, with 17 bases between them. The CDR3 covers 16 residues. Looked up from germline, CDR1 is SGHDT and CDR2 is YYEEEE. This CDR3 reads CASSPPGVWASYEQYF. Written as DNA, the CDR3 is TGTGCCAGCAGCCCACCCGGGGTATGGGCCTCCTACGAGCAGTACTTC.

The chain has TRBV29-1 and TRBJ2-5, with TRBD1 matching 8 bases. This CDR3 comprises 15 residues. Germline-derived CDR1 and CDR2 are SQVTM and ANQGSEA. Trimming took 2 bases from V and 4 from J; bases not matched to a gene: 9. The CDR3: CSVEITGGLGETQYF. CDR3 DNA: TGCAGCGTTGAAATCACAGGGGGTCTTGGAGAGACCCAGTACTTC.

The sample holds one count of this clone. The CDR3 here is CATSRDLGKTEAFF. CDR3 nucleotides: TGTGCCACCAGCAGAGATTTGGGAAAAACTGAAGCTTTCTTT. V usage is TRBV15 and J usage is TRBJ1-1; D is unclear. The germline V gene encodes CDR1 LNHNV and CDR2 YYDKDF (reference sequence). The V and J ends lost 0 bases and 5 bases respectively, with 10 bases between them. The CDR3 length is 14 residues.

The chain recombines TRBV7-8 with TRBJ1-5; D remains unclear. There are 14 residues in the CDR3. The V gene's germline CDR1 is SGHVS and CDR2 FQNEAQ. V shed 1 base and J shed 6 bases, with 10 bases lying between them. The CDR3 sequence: CASSLDSLIQPQHF. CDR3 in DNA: TGTGCCAGCAGCTTAGACAGTCTTATTCAGCCCCAGCATTTT.

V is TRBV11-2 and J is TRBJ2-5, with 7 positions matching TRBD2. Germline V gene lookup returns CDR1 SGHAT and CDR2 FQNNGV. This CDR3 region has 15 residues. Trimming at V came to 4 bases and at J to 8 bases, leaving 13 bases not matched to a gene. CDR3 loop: CASSSGTMKEGTQYF. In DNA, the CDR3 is TGTGCCAGCAGCTCCGGGACTATGAAAGAGGGAACCCAGTACTTC.

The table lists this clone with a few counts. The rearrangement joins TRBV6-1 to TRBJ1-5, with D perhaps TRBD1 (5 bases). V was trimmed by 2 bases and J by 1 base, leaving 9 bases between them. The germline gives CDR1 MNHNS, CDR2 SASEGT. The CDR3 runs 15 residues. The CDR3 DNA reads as TGTGCCAGCAGTGAACATGGGGGGAGCAATCAGCCCCAGCATTTT. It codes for CASSEHGGSNQPQHF.

The CDR3 nucleotides read TGTGCCAGCAGCCTGGGACTAGCGCTGGAGACCCAGTACTTC. This encodes CASSLGLALETQYF. The chain uses TRBV5-4 and TRBJ2-5; 10 bases are shared with TRBD2. The V segment lost 4 bases and the J segment 5 bases; nucleotides outside the gene matches: 5. CDR3 length: 14 amino acids. Germline CDR1 is SGHNT and CDR2 is YYREEE (reference sequence).

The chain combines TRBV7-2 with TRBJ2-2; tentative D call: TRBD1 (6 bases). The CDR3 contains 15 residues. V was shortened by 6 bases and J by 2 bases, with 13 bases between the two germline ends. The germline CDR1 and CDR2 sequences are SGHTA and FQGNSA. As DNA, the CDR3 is TGTGCCAGCAGTCCCCCCAGGGGAAACACCGGGGAGCTGTTTTTT. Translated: CASSPPRGNTGELFF. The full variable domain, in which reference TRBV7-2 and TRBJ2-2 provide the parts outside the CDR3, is GAGVSQSPSNKVTEKGKDVELRCDPISGHTALYWYRQSLGQGLEFLIYFQGNSAPDKSGLPSDRFSAERTGGSVSTLTIQRTQQEDSAVYLCASSPPRGNTGELFFGEGSRLTVL.

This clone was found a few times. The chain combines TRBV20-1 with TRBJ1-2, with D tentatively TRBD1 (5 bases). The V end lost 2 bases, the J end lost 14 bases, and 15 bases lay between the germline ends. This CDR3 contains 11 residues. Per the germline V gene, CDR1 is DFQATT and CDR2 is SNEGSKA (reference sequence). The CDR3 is CSARTTGGSTF. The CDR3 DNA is TGCAGTGCTAGAACGACGGGGGGGTCTACCTTC.